The rows below give T cell receptor beta chains drawn from one sample of a study of blood T cell repertoires in COVID-19. TCRdb's table, derived via immunoSEQ multiplex PCR, lists solely in-frame clones and lacks some. Found here are 150,000 to 200,000 clones, approximately 78% of them singletons; the top ten hold around 11%. Sequenced: peripheral blood. The receptors shown here come from a woman of 80 years or more with COVID-19, enrolled during active disease. CDR3s include the opening cysteine and the closing phenylalanine or tryptophan. The D gene is left open where the match is weak. The size of a clone is reported for some rows only, either as once, few or many, or as a class for expanded clones.

d_call,clone_size,cdr3_length,v_call,j_call,cdr3_nt,cdr3_aa
TRBD1,few,18,TRBV25-1,TRBJ1-4,TGTGCCAGCAGTCATCCTCCGGGACAGGGTGCAACTAATGAAAAACTGTTTTTT,CASSHPPGQGATNEKLFF
-,-,11,TRBV6-2/TRBV6-3,TRBJ2-5,TGTGCCAGCAGTTACCGGGAGACCCAGTACTTC,CASSYRETQYF
-,-,14,TRBV10-3,TRBJ1-2,TGTGCCATCACCGCAGGGCTACTAAACTATGGCTACACCTTC,CAITAGLLNYGYTF
-,few,16,TRBV6-2/TRBV6-3,TRBJ2-3,TGTGCCAGCAGTTCTGCACCGGGACTTAGCACAGATACGCAGTATTTT,CASSSAPGLSTDTQYF
-,few,16,TRBV15,TRBJ1-6,TGTGCCACCAGCAGAGATTCGGTTATACATAATTCACCCCTCCACTTT,CATSRDSVIHNSPLHF
-,-,17,TRBV2,TRBJ1-6,TGTGCCAGCAGCCAGCGGCTCTTAAGCTCCTATAATTCACCCCTCCACTTT,CASSQRLLSSYNSPLHF
TRBD1,-,14,TRBV5-5,TRBJ2-7,TGTGCCAGCAGCCGACAGGGGGGCTCCTACGAGCAGTACTTC,CASSRQGGSYEQYF
TRBD2,-,13,TRBV5-1,TRBJ2-7,TGCGCCAGCAGCTGGACTAGCGGCTACGAGCAGTACTTC,CASSWTSGYEQYF
-,-,14,TRBV2,TRBJ2-7,TGTGCCAGCAGTGAGAGGCGGCTTACCTACGAGCAGTACTTC,CASSERRLTYEQYF
-,once,11,TRBV7-9,TRBJ1-2,TGTGCCAGCAGCTTAGGGGCAAGCTACACCTTC,CASSLGASYTF
-,-,15,TRBV29-1,TRBJ1-1,TGCAGCGTTGACGGTAGGGGGGGCGGTAACACTGAAGCTTTCTTT,CSVDGRGGGNTEAFF
TRBD1,-,15,TRBV28,TRBJ1-2,TGTGCCAGCAGACCGGCAGGGGGAGACCTCTATGGCTACACCTTC,CASRPAGGDLYGYTF
TRBD2,few,14,TRBV27,TRBJ2-1,TGTGCCAGCAGTTTCGGGACTAGACTCAATGAGCAGTTCTTC,CASSFGTRLNEQFF
-,-,15,TRBV7-2,TRBJ1-1,TGTGCCAGCAGCTTAGAGGGGGTCCCGAACACTGAAGCTTTCTTT,CASSLEGVPNTEAFF
-,-,14,TRBV5-5,TRBJ2-7,TGTGCCAGCAGTTGGCAGGGCCGCTCCTACGAGCAGTACTTC,CASSWQGRSYEQYF
TRBD2,-,17,TRBV11-2,TRBJ2-3,TGTGCCAGCAGCTCCGGGAGCGGGGGAATGGGCACAGATACGCAGTATTTT,CASSSGSGGMGTDTQYF
TRBD2,-,16,TRBV5-4,TRBJ2-3,TGTGCCAGCAGCGGGACTAGCGGGGGGAACACAGATACGCAGTATTTT,CASSGTSGGNTDTQYF
-,-,19,TRBV15,TRBJ2-5,TGTGCCACCAGCAGAGACGATTTGGTCTCTTGGGGGGGGCGAGAGACCCAGTACTTC,CATSRDDLVSWGGRETQYF
TRBD1,-,13,TRBV29-1,TRBJ2-7,TGCAGCGTGCTGACAGGGGGTAACTACGAGCAGTACTTC,CSVLTGGNYEQYF
TRBD1,-,14,TRBV12-5,TRBJ1-6,TGTGCTAGTGGTTTAAAACAGGGGAATTCACCCCTCCACTTT,CASGLKQGNSPLHF
TRBD1,few,15,TRBV7-9,TRBJ2-1,TGTGCCAGCAGCTTCGGGACAGCGGAATACAATGAGCAGTTCTTC,CASSFGTAEYNEQFF
-,-,15,TRBV21-1,TRBJ2-7,TGTGCCAGCAGTACTCGACTAGCGGTAATCTACGAGCAGTACTTC,CASSTRLAVIYEQYF
-,-,14,TRBV28,TRBJ1-2,TGTGCCAGCAGTACCACCGCCAGGGGCGGGGGCTACACCTTC,CASSTTARGGGYTF
-,-,15,TRBV19,TRBJ1-1,TGTGCCAGTAGTACCCGTAGTGCAGGGGACACTGAAGCTTTCTTT,CASSTRSAGDTEAFF
-,-,13,TRBV24-1,TRBJ1-2,TGTGCCACCAGTGACCATACAAGTTATGGCTACACCTTC,CATSDHTSYGYTF